This entry lists 19 T cell receptor beta chains sequenced from one sample in a study of shared clonotypes between healthy human individuals. Using immunoSEQ multiplex PCR, the repertoire was profiled, and TCRdb retains in-frame clones only, with some absent. The top ten clones hold about 0.21% of a sample with under 1 million clones, approximately 96% of them seen once. Naive CD8 cells lacked CD45RO and underwent positive selection for CCR7, leaving out terminally differentiated effector memory CD45RA+ cells. The specimen was naive CD8+ T cells sorted from blood. Receptors were obtained from a man younger than 45 in good health.

This clone was found once. The V gene is TRBV11-2, the J gene TRBJ1-1; possibly TRBD1 for D (5 bases). Germline CDR1 and CDR2: SGHAT and FQNNGV. V lost 5 bases and J lost 4, with 5 bases in between. This CDR3 is built from 11 residues. The CDR3 DNA sequence: TGTGCCAGCAGCGGGGGCACTGAAGCTTTCTTT. Translation: CASSGGTEAFF. Using reference TRBV11-2 and TRBJ1-1 for the parts outside the CDR3, the full variable domain is EAGVAQSPRYKIIEKRQSVAFWCNPISGHATLYWYQQILGQGPKLLIQFQNNGVVDDSQLPKDRFSAERLKGVDSTLKIQPAKLEDSAVYLCASSGGTEAFFGQGTRLTVV.

The chain combines TRBV30 with TRBJ1-5, with TRBD1 matching 9 bases. The CDR3 is 14 residues long. J lost 4 bases, V lost 7 bases, and 8 bases had no gene match. CDR1 and CDR2 from the germline V gene are GTSNPN and SVGIG (reference sequence). The CDR3 DNA reads TGTGCCTTATGCTCGGGACAGGGTAATCAGCCCCAGCATTTT. This gives the protein CALCSGQGNQPQHF.

J is TRBJ1-4 and V is TRBV6-1, with D tentatively TRBD1 (6 bases). V was shortened by 5 bases and J by 6 bases, with 16 bases between the two germline ends. Germline V gene sequence: CDR1 MNHNS, CDR2 SASEGT. The CDR3 loop spans 15 amino acids. The CDR3 sequence is CASSTGGRNYEKLFF. The CDR3 nucleotides are TGTGCCAGCAGTACCGGGGGGCGGAACTATGAAAAACTGTTTTTT.

For the CDR3, the DNA is TGCGCCAGCAGCCAAGCTCTACCCTACGAGCAGTACTTC. Protein sequence: CASSQALPYEQYF. This rearrangement joins TRBV4-1 to TRBJ2-7; D not resolved. Trimming took 1 base from V and 2 from J, leaving 6 bases between them. CDR1 is MGHRA, CDR2 YSYEKL, per germline. The CDR3 runs 13 residues.

CDR3 sequence: CASSHNEQFF. CDR3 sequence (DNA): TGTGCCAGCAGCCACAATGAGCAGTTCTTC. The chain joins TRBV25-1 to TRBJ2-1; D not certain. The CDR3 totals 10 residues. V lost 6 bases and J 5 bases, leaving 2 bases between the germline ends. CDR1 and CDR2 (germline): MGHDK, SYGVNS.

This chain joins TRBV5-6 and TRBJ2-7; perhaps TRBD2 as D (6 bases). The CDR3 spans 16 residues. With 0 bases removed from V and 2 bases from J, the gap between germline ends came to 15 bases. Germline V gene data show CDR1 as SGHDT and CDR2 as YYEEEE. CDR3 in DNA: TGTGCCAGCAGCTTGGGGCCGGTGACTAGGGCCTACGAGCAGTACTTC. As protein: CASSLGPVTRAYEQYF.

The J gene is TRBJ2-7, the V gene TRBV11-2; no reliable D call. The length of the CDR3 is 13 residues. The V and J ends lost 6 bases and 1 base respectively, with 10 bases between them. Germline CDR1 is SGHAT and CDR2 is FQNNGV. CDR3 loop: CASSPTQSYEQYF. The CDR3 DNA follows: TGTGCCAGCAGTCCTACCCAATCCTACGAGCAGTACTTC.

This clone was observed once. Mismatch with germline at one junction end may stem from a read error. The J gene is TRBJ2-2, the V gene TRBV7-7; D call uncertain. Germline V gene sequence: CDR1 SSHAT, CDR2 FNYEAQ (reference sequence). The CDR3 runs 14 residues. CDR3 DNA: TGTGCTAGCAGCCATCGGACGCACACCGGGGAGCTGTTTTTT. It codes for CASSHRTHTGELFF.

This chain uses TRBV11-3 with TRBJ2-1; tentative D call: TRBD2 (6 bases). Deletions cut 0 bases from V and 9 bases from J, with 15 bases between. Germline V lookup: CDR1 SGHNT, CDR2 YENEEA. The CDR3 is 15 residues long. The CDR3 protein is CASSLEGAGSIEQFF. The CDR3 region has the DNA TGTGCCAGCAGCTTAGAAGGGGCGGGGAGTATTGAGCAGTTCTTC.

This chain links TRBV5-4 with TRBJ2-3, with D tentatively TRBD2 (6 bases). Between the trimmed V and J ends, which lost 4 bases and 1 base, there was a span of 13 bases. In germline, CDR1 is SGHNT, CDR2 YYREEE (reference sequence). The length of the CDR3 is 15 residues. The CDR3 DNA reads TGTGCCAGCAGCCCCCGGGGAGGAGGCACAGATACGCAGTATTTT. Its protein is CASSPRGGGTDTQYF.

V and J are TRBV28 and TRBJ2-1; D is undetermined. Germline V gives CDR1 MDHEN, CDR2 SYDVKM. Trimming removed 4 bases at V and 8 bases at J, with 18 bases between. CDR3 length: 15 amino acids. The CDR3 loop reads CASSSLLLGFDEQFF. CDR3 DNA: TGTGCCAGCAGTTCCTTATTACTGGGGTTTGATGAGCAGTTCTTC. Variable domain in full (rest from reference TRBV28 and TRBJ2-1): DVKVTQSSRYLVKRTGEKVFLECVQDMDHENMFWYRQDPGLGLRLIYFSYDVKMKEKGDIPEGYSVSREKKERFSLILESASTNQTSMYLCASSSLLLGFDEQFFGPGTRLTVL.

The rearrangement links TRBV9 to TRBJ2-2, with D maybe TRBD2 (7 bases). V lost 4 bases to trimming and J lost 1 base, with 14 bases between them. Germline CDR1 reads SGDLS; CDR2 reads YYNGEE. The CDR3 totals 16 residues. CDR3: CASSRGGARNTGELFF. As DNA, the CDR3 is TGTGCCAGCAGCAGGGGGGGAGCAAGGAACACCGGGGAGCTGTTTTTT.

V usage is TRBV14 and J usage is TRBJ1-2; D is unclear. The V end lost 8 bases, the J end lost 4 bases, and 14 bases lay between the germline ends. CDR1 and CDR2 from the germline V gene are SGHDN and FVKESK. The CDR3 is made up of 13 amino acids. This CDR3 reads CASSYHRGYGYTF. CDR3 in DNA: TGTGCCAGCTCGTATCATCGTGGCTATGGCTACACCTTC.

The chain carries TRBV2 and TRBJ2-4, with a possible D match to TRBD1 (7 bases). V was cut by 4 bases and J by 6 bases, with 16 bases left in between. This CDR3 has 15 amino acids. Germline V lookup: CDR1 SNHLY, CDR2 FYNNEI. DNA for the CDR3: TGTGCCAGCAGTGGTTTGGAGGGACAGATAAACATTCAGTACTTC. Its protein is CASSGLEGQINIQYF.

This sequence joins TRBV9 and TRBJ1-2; D not certain. Germline CDR1 is SGDLS and CDR2 is YYNGEE. The V end lost 3 bases, the J end lost 0 bases, and 9 bases lay between the germline ends. The CDR3 is 14 residues long. CDR3 sequence (DNA): TGTGCCAGCAGCGAGGGTTCCTCTAACTATGGCTACACCTTC. Amino acid sequence: CASSEGSSNYGYTF.

The chain employs TRBV7-9 and TRBJ1-1; D is unresolved. The CDR3 covers 15 residues. Trimming cost V 0 bases and J 8 bases, with 16 bases left between them. Per the germline V gene, CDR1 is SEHNR and CDR2 is FQNEAQ (reference sequence). CDR3 nucleotide sequence: TGTGCCAGCAGCTTAGCAGCCGGGCTAAGCGAGGAAGCTTTCTTT. It translates to CASSLAAGLSEEAFF. The whole variable domain, remainder taken from reference TRBV7-9 and TRBJ1-1, is DTGVSQNPRHKITKRGQNVTFRCDPISEHNRLYWYRQTLGQGPEFLTYFQNEAQLEKSRLLSDRFSAERPKGSFSTLEIQRTEQGDSAMYLCASSLAAGLSEEAFFGQGTRLTVV.

The rearrangement links TRBV7-6 to TRBJ2-7, with 7 bases fitting TRBD1. The junction had 10 bases not matched to a gene; V was cut back by 1 base and J by 1 base. The CDR3 totals 17 residues. Germline lookup yields CDR1 SGHVS and CDR2 FNYEAQ. The CDR3 sequence: CASSLGVATGTSYEQYF. Written as DNA, the CDR3 is TGTGCCAGCAGCTTAGGAGTAGCGACAGGGACATCCTACGAGCAGTACTTC.

The chain carries TRBV7-7 and TRBJ2-3, with 8 bases lining up with TRBD2. Unmatched junction bases numbered 4, after V lost 5 bases and J lost 0 bases. The CDR3 loop spans 15 amino acids. The germline V gene has CDR1 SSHAT and CDR2 FNYEAQ (reference sequence). CDR3 region: CASSRSSGSTDTQYF. In nucleotides, the CDR3 is TGTGCCAGCAGCAGATCTAGCGGGAGCACAGATACGCAGTATTTT.

The rearrangement joins TRBV27 to TRBJ2-1; TRBD2 might be the D (5 bases). The germline CDR1 and CDR2 sequences are MNHEY and SMNVEV (reference sequence). CDR3 length equals 14 residues. The V end was cut by 4 bases, the J end by 9 bases, with 16 bases between. The CDR3: CASSSWSAAVEQFF. Written as DNA, the CDR3 is TGTGCCAGCAGTTCTTGGAGCGCAGCGGTTGAGCAGTTCTTC.